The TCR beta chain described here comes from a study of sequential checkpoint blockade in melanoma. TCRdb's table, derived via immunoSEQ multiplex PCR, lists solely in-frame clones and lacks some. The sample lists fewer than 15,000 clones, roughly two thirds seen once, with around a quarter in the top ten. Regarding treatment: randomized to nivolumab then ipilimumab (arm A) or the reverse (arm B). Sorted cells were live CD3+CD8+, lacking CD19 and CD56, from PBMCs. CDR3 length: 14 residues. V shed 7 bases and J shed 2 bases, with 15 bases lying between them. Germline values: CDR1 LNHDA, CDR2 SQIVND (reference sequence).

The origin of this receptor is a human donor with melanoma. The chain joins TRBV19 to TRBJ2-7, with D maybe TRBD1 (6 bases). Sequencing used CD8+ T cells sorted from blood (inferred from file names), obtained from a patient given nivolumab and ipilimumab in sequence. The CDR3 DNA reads TGTGCCAGTAACACTCAGGGGCTCGCCTACGAGCAGTACTTC. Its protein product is CASNTQGLAYEQYF.